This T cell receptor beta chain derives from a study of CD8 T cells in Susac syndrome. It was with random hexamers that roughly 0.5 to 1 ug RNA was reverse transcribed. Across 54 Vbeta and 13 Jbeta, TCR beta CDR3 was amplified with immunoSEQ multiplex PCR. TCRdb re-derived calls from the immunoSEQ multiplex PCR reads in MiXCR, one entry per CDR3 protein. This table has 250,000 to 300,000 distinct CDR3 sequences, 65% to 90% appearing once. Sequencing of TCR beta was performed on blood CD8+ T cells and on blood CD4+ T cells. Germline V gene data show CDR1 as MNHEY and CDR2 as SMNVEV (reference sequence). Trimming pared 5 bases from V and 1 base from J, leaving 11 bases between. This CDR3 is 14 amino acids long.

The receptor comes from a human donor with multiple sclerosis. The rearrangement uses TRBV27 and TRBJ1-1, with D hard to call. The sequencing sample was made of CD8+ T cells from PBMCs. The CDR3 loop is CASSPRGANTEAFF. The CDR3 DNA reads TGTGCCAGCAGTCCCCGTGGAGCGAACACTGAAGCTTTCTTT.